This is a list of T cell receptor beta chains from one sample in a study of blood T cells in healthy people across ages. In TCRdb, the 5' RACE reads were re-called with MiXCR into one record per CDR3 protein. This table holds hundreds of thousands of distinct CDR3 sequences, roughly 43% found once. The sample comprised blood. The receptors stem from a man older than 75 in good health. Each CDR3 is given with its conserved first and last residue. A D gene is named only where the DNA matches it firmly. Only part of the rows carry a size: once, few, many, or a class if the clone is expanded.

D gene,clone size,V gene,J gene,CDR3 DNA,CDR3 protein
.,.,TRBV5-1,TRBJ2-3,TGCGCCAGCAGCTTGAGCCCTGGGGGAGATACGCAGTATTTT,CASSLSPGGDTQYF
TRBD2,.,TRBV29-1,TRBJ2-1,TGCAGCGTTGAAGATCGGCAGCGGGAGCCCTACAATGAGCAGTTCTTC,CSVEDRQREPYNEQFF
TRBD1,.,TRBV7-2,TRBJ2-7,TGTGCCAGCAGCCTTGACAGGGGGCCAGACGAGCAGTACTTC,CASSLDRGPDEQYF
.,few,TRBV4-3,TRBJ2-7,TGCGCCAGCAGCCCCTTCCGGGGGACGGTGCCTTCCGAGCAGTACTTC,CASSPFRGTVPSEQYF
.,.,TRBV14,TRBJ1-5,TGTGCCAGCAGCCAAGGGCCCTATCAGCCCCAGCATTTT,CASSQGPYQPQHF
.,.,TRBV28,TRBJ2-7,TGTGCCAGCTCAACGCCTAGCGGAGGGGGATACGAGCAGTACTTC,CASSTPSGGGYEQYF
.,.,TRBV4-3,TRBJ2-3,TGCGCCAGCAGCCAAGGAGATCGACAGGCAAACCAAACAGCTAGCACAGATACGCAGTATTTT,CASSQGDRQANQTASTDTQYF
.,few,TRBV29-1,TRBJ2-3,TGCAGCGTCGCCGACACAGATACGCAGTATTTT,CSVADTDTQYF
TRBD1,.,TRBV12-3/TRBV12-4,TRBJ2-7,TGTGCCAGCAGTGACCGACAGGGCAGCGAGCAGTACTTC,CASSDRQGSEQYF
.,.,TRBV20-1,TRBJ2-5,TGCAGTGCTACCCGGGAGTTTCGGGAGCAGTACTTC,CSATREFREQYF
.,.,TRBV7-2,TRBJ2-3,TGTGCCAGCAGCTTAGAACCAAATACGCAGTATTTT,CASSLEPNTQYF
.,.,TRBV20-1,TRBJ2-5,TGCAGTGCTAGAGAGCTCGGGGTCCAAGAGACCCAGTACTTC,CSARELGVQETQYF
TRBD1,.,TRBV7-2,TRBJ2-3,TGTGCCAGCAGCAACCCGGGACAGGGATCGTATTTT,CASSNPGQGSYF
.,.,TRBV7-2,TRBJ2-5,TGTGCCAGCAGCGTAGTAAGGGCCCAAGAGACCCAGTACTTC,CASSVVRAQETQYF
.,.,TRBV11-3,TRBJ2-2,TGTGCCAGCAGCTTATCCCAGGGATCCACCGGGGAGCTGTTTTTT,CASSLSQGSTGELFF
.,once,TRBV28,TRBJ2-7,TGTGCCAGCAGTCTCACCAGCGCCCATTCCTACGAGCAGTACTTC,CASSLTSAHSYEQYF
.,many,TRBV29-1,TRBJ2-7,TGCAGCGTTGGGGAATCCTACGAGCAGTACTTC,CSVGESYEQYF
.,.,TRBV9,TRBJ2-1,TGTGCCAGCAGCGTAGGAGGGGTCCAGGGTAGCTCCTACAATGAGCAGTTCTTC,CASSVGGVQGSSYNEQFF
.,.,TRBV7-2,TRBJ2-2,TGTGCCAGCAGCTTAGGGGGGGTAAGGGGGGAGCTGTTTTTT,CASSLGGVRGELFF
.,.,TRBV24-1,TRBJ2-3,TGTGCCACCGGCAGGAGCAGCACAGATACGCAGTATTTT,CATGRSSTDTQYF
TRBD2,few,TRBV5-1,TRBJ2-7,TGCGCCAGCAGCCCCCCTATCGGGGGGACTAGAAGCTACGAGCAGTACTTC,CASSPPIGGTRSYEQYF
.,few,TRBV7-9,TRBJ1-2,TGTGCCAGCAGCCGCCTCTCAGGCTATGGCTACACCTTC,CASSRLSGYGYTF
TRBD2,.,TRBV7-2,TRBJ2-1,TGTGCCAGCAGTACCGGACTAGCGGGAGCAAATGAGCAGTTCTTC,CASSTGLAGANEQFF
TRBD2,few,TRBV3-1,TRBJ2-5,TGTGCCAGCAGCCAAGATTGGCGGGGGGATGGAGAGACCCAGTACTTC,CASSQDWRGDGETQYF
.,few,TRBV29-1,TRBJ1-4,TGCAGCGCACGGGGGACCTCGGGGGGCTTGAATGAAAAACTGTTTTTT,CSARGTSGGLNEKLFF
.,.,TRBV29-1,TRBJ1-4,TGCAGCGTTGGGATAACCTCAACTAATGAAAAACTGTTTTTT,CSVGITSTNEKLFF
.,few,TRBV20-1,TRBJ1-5,TGCAGTGCAACGGGACAAATTAGCAATCAGCCCCAGCATTTT,CSATGQISNQPQHF
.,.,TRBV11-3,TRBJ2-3,TGTGCCAGCAGCAGTAGAAAGGGTACAGATACGCAGTATTTT,CASSSRKGTDTQYF
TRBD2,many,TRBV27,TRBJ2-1,TGTGCCAGCACCCCAGGCGCTAGCGGGCGATACAATGAGCAGTTCTTC,CASTPGASGRYNEQFF
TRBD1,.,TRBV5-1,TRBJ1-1,TGCGCCAGCAGAGAGGGGGCGAGCACTGAAGCTTTCTTT,CASREGASTEAFF
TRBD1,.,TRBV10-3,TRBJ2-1,TGTGCCATTAAACAGGGGGCGGAGGAACATGAGCAGTTCTTC,CAIKQGAEEHEQFF
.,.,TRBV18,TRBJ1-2,TGTGCCAGCTCACCACAGGGGCCGGCTAACTATGGCTACACCTTC,CASSPQGPANYGYTF
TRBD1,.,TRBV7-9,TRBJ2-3,TGTGCCAGCAGCTTACGGGACAGGGGCCCAGATACGCAGTATTTT,CASSLRDRGPDTQYF
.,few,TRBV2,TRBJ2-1,TGTGCCAGCACTCAGGGGGGCCCGGTACAGCAGTTCTTC,CASTQGGPVQQFF
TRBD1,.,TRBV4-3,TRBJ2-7,TGCGCCAGCAGCCACCTCGGGACAGGAGGGACCTACGAGCAGTACTTC,CASSHLGTGGTYEQYF
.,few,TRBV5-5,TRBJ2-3,TGTGCCAGCAGCTTGGGGGGGGCCCGCGGAGATACGCAGTATTTT,CASSLGGARGDTQYF
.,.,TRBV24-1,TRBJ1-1,TGTGCCACCAGTGACCTCGGCTTGTTCAGAGGAGCTTTCTTT,CATSDLGLFRGAFF
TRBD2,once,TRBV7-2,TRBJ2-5,TGTGCCAGCAGCTTAGCAAAAGCGGGAGAGCCCTACGTTGAGACCCAGTACTTC,CASSLAKAGEPYVETQYF
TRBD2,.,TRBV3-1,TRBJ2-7,TGTGCCAGCAGCCAAGATTCGCGGGGGAGCTCCTACGAGCAGTACTTC,CASSQDSRGSSYEQYF
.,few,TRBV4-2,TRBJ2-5,TGTGCCAGCAGCCAAGATCCGCAAAAACAAGAGACCCAGTACTTC,CASSQDPQKQETQYF
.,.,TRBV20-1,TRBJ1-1,TGCAGTGCTACCGGTCCCCTGGGGACAAGTGAAGCTTTCTTT,CSATGPLGTSEAFF
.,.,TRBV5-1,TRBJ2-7,TGCGCCAGCAGTATAGGTGAGCGGGACATTCCCGAGCAGTACTTC,CASSIGERDIPEQYF
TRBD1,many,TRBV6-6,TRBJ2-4,TGTGCCAGCAGTTACCCAACGGGGGGACAGGGTGGGGGCATTCAGTACTTC,CASSYPTGGQGGGIQYF
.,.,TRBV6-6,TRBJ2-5,TGTGCCAGCAGTTACCGCCGGGAAGAGACCCAGTACTTC,CASSYRREETQYF
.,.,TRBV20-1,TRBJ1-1,TGCAGTGCCCCAACTAGGGGGGGTTCCACTGAAGCTTTCTTT,CSAPTRGGSTEAFF
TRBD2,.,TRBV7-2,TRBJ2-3,TGTGCCAGCAGGCTGACTAGCGGGGCCACAGATACGCAGTATTTT,CASRLTSGATDTQYF
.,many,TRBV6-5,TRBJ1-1,TGTGCCAGCAGTAGGGGTTTGAACACTGAAGCTTTCTTT,CASSRGLNTEAFF
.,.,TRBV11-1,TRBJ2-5,TGTGCCAGCAGCTTAGGGAGAAAGACCCAGTACTTC,CASSLGRKTQYF
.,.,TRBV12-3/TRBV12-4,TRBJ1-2,TGTGCCAGCAGTGTTTACACGGCGAGTTATGGCTACACCTTC,CASSVYTASYGYTF
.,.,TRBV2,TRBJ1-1,TGTGCCAGCAGTGGTTACATGAACACTGAAGCTTTCTTT,CASSGYMNTEAFF
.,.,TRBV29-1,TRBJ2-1,TGCAGCGTTGAAAGGGTTGGCTACAATGAGCAGTTCTTC,CSVERVGYNEQFF
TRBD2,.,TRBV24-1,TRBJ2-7,TGTGCCACCAGTGAAAGGGGACTAGCGGTTTTATACGAGCAGTACTTC,CATSERGLAVLYEQYF
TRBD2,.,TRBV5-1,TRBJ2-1,TGCGCCAGCAGCCCTCGACTAGCTCCCTTCTATGAGCAGTTCTTC,CASSPRLAPFYEQFF
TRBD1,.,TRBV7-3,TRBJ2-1,TGTGCCAGCAGCCGCATGGGGGACAGGGGCTCCAATGAGCAGTTCTTC,CASSRMGDRGSNEQFF
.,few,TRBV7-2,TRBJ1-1,TGTGCCAGCAGCTTCGGGGGTTATAGGCCTGAAGCTTTCTTT,CASSFGGYRPEAFF